The entry below gives a single T cell receptor (beta chain) sequence along with its context. Its specificity is unknown. V lost 1 base, J lost 2 bases, and 12 bases lay in between. From germline, CDR1 is LNHDA and CDR2 SQIVND (reference sequence). The CDR3 has 15 residues. The record originates from a study of quantifying T cell responses using KT2 cells. At the level of the study: cDNA was made from DNase-treated RNA using alpha and beta constant primers. The second PCR was a qPCR stopped at a predetermined fluorescence threshold.

The cDNA 3' end received a ligated oligonucleotide with a UMI. First-round PCR used about 4 cycles and beta primers RC1.1 and RC1.2 covering TRBC1 and TRBC2. From the second PCR onward, TCR alpha and beta chains were processed separately. Each CDR3 protein gets one entry after TCRdb re-called the UMI-ligation and nested PCR reads with MiXCR. The sample holds 40,000 or so distinct CDR3 sequences, 15% to 20% seen once. Study-level points and caveats: KT2 sequences were detected down to about one KT2 cell per 100,000 PBMC. Counts of KT2 alpha and beta sequences rose linearly with the number of KT2 cells added.

The rearrangement joins TRBV19 to TRBJ2-7, with D uncertain. This receptor was identified in a human donor. Sequencing input: PBMCs spiked with cells of the T cell clone KT2. In DNA form, the CDR3 reads TGTGCCAGTAGTATAGGAGGCTATTCGCCCTACGAGCAGTACTTC. Its translation is CASSIGGYSPYEQYF.